These 31 T cell receptor beta chains originate from one sample sequenced in a study of CD8+ T cells in alopecia areata. TCR sequencing used cDNA made by reverse transcription of extracted RNA. Repertoires were generated with immunoSEQ multiplex PCR, while TCRdb's copy carries only in-frame clones and drops some. This sample has roughly 120,000 clones, each found more than once. The sequenced material came from lesional skin. The receptors here all came from a C3H/HeJ mouse with alopecia areata. Mouse strain MHC haplotype: H2-k.

Turning to this clone: The genes are named according to mouse. Read coverage stops 4 residues before the CDR3 terminus; the germline J gene supplies the remainder. This chain joins TRBV1 and TRBJ2-7, with TRBD1 matching 9 bases. Germline CDR1 and CDR2: NSQYPW and LRSPGD (reference sequence). This CDR3 contains 15 residues. The CDR3 spells CTCSADHDRGYEQYF. CDR3 bases read: TGCACCTGCAGTGCAGATCACGACAGGGGGTAT.

Concerning this clone itself: Genes and germline are mouse. The CDR3 end lies 4 residues beyond the end of the read and is filled in from the germline J gene. The V gene is TRBV19, the J gene TRBJ1-1, with D perhaps matching TRBD1 (6 bases). V lost 0 bases and J lost 3, with 9 bases in between. In germline, CDR1 is FNHDT, CDR2 SITEND (reference sequence). This CDR3 contains 14 residues. The sequenced CDR3 bases are TGTGCCAGCAGTATAGCAGGGGTGGACACA. Its translation: CASSIAGVDT. The entire CDR3 protein reads CASSIAGVDTEVFF.

In the case of this clone: Gene and germline names: mouse. The read finishes 4 residues shy of the CDR3 end, and the germline J gene is used to complete it. V is TRBV1 and J is TRBJ1-4, with 7 bases matching TRBD1. Unmatched junction bases numbered 6, after V lost 1 base and J lost 4 bases. CDR3 length equals 16 residues. Germline CDR1 and CDR2: NSQYPW and LRSPGD (reference sequence). The CDR3 DNA, read in part, is TGCACCTGCAGTGCAGTTGAGGGACAGTACAACGAA. Translating gives CTCSAVEGQYNE. The full CDR3 protein reads CTCSAVEGQYNERLFF.

With regard to this clone: The genes are named according to mouse. Sequencing ends 4 residues short of the CDR3 end; the germline J gene provides the rest. The rearrangement joins TRBV13-3 to TRBJ1-4; maybe TRBD1 (6 bases). Germline V gene lookup returns CDR1 NNHDY and CDR2 SYVADS. The CDR3 consists of 16 residues. V lost 1 base and J 0 bases, leaving 10 bases between the germline ends. The sequenced part of the CDR3 DNA is TGTGCCAGCAGTGATACGAGGGACATTTCCAACGAA. It encodes CASSDTRDISNE. The full CDR3 protein is CASSDTRDISNERLFF. The whole variable domain, filled in from reference TRBV13-3 and TRBJ1-4, reads EAAVTQSPRSKVAVTGGKVTLSCHQTNNHDYMYWYRQDTGHGLRLIHYSYVADSTEKGDIPDGYKASRPSQENFSLILELASLSQTAVYFCASSDTRDISNERLFFGHGTKLSVL.

In regard to this clone: The protein here is the DNA translation, as the TCRdb protein differs from it at residue 13. The gene symbols are mouse symbols. The CDR3 end lies 3 residues beyond the end of the read and is filled in from the germline J gene. This chain connects TRBV1 to TRBJ1-6; TRBD1 aligns across 8 bases. TRBJ1-6 is identified as an open reading frame with a role that is uncertain. The germline V gene has CDR1 NSQYPW and CDR2 LRSPGD (reference sequence). The V and J ends lost 1 base and 8 bases, in that order; junction bases with no gene match: 7. The CDR3 is made up of 16 amino acids. Incomplete CDR3 DNA: TGCACCTGCAGTGCAGCCCCAGGGGGCGCTGATTCGCCC. It specifies CTCSAAPGGADSP. The full CDR3 protein is CTCSAAPGGADSPLYF.

Of note for this clone: At residue 11, TCRdb's protein disagrees with the DNA translation; the protein shown here derives from the DNA. Any gene name here is a mouse gene name. The CDR3 goes on 3 residues after the read ends, and that part is filled in from the germline J gene. This sequence joins TRBV19 and TRBJ1-3; D remains unclear. V gave up 3 bases and J gave up 4 bases, with 11 bases separating them. Germline V gene data show CDR1 as FNHDT and CDR2 as SITEND (reference sequence). The CDR3 contains 14 residues. CDR3 loop: CASSTTLSGNTLYF. CDR3 bases read: TGTGCCAGCAGTACAACCCTCTCGGGAAATACG.

Points on this clone: The genes are named according to mouse. The sequenced fragment ends 4 residues before the CDR3 boundary, so the rest is inferred from the germline J gene. V gene TRBV13-2 combines with J gene TRBJ1-1; 7 bases align to TRBD1. This CDR3 has 14 amino acids. The germline V gene has CDR1 NNHNN and CDR2 SYGAGS (reference sequence). Germline trimming cut 1 base from V and 3 bases from J; bases unmatched to any gene: 3. The CDR3 bases that were read are TGTGCCAGCGGTGATAATACAGGGGACACA. This translates into CASGDNTGDT. The whole CDR3 protein reads CASGDNTGDTEVFF.

In this sample, this clone turned up a few times. Gene names follow the mouse nomenclature. Coverage ceases 4 residues before the CDR3 finishes, and the germline J gene fills in the end. The V and J genes are TRBV1 and TRBJ2-4; 9 bases align to TRBD1. V gave up 3 bases and J gave up 0 bases; unmatched junction bases: 7. Germline lookup yields CDR1 NSQYPW and CDR2 LRSPGD (reference sequence). This CDR3 comprises 17 residues. Partial CDR3 DNA: TGCACCTGCAGTGCCCCGGACAGGGGATTTAGTCAAAAC. Translating it yields CTCSAPDRGFSQN. The entire CDR3 protein reads CTCSAPDRGFSQNTLYF.

A word on this clone: Gene names denote mouse genes. The read comes to an end 4 residues before the CDR3 does, leaving the germline J gene to fill in the end. J is TRBJ1-4 and V is TRBV19; D not certain. CDR3 size: 13 residues. V was cut by 2 bases and J by 5 bases, with 7 bases left in between. Per germline, CDR1 FNHDT and CDR2 SITEND (reference sequence). CDR3 DNA (partial): TGTGCCAGCAGTATCCCCATAAACGAA. Amino acids: CASSIPINE. The whole CDR3 region reads CASSIPINERLFF. Filled out from reference TRBV19 and TRBJ1-4, the complete variable domain reads GGIITQTPKFLIGQEGQKLTLKCQQNFNHDTMYWYRQDSGKGLRLIYYSITENDLQKGDLSEGYDASREKKSSFSLTVTSAQKNEMAVFLCASSIPINERLFFGHGTKLSVL.

A few counts support this clone. Mouse names are used for the genes. The read ends 4 residues before the CDR3 terminus; that terminus is restored from the germline J gene. The rearrangement joins TRBV19 to TRBJ2-5, with 9 bases lining up with TRBD2. The V gene end was trimmed by 4 bases and the J gene end by 1 base; junction bases not matched to a gene: 4. Looked up from germline, CDR1 is FNHDT and CDR2 is SITEND (reference sequence). The CDR3 contains 15 residues. CDR3 loop: CASSLRLGDQDTQYF. CDR3 DNA, as far as it was read: TGTGCCAGCAGTCTTCGACTGGGGGACCAAGAC.

There are a few counts of this clone. Gene and germline names: mouse. Here the CDR3 reads CASSGTGMYEQYF. The CDR3 bases that were read are TGTGCCAGCAGTGGGACAGGGATGTAT. This chain links TRBV13-1 with TRBJ2-7, with TRBD1 identical over 8 bases. The CDR3 extends 4 residues past the end of the read, so its final part is completed from the germline J gene. There are 13 residues in the CDR3. Looked up from germline, CDR1 is NSHNY and CDR2 is SYGAGN.

In this sample, this clone turned up a few times. All gene names here are mouse names. The missing CDR3 end, 4 residues past where the read stops, is filled in from the germline J gene. This chain links TRBV1 with TRBJ1-1; TRBD1 matches at 7 bases. V was clipped by 1 base and J by 3 bases; unmatched bases: 11. This CDR3 has 17 amino acids. CDR1 and CDR2 from the germline V gene are NSQYPW and LRSPGD (reference sequence). The CDR3 sequence: CTCSAAYTPGQHTEVFF. The CDR3 bases that were read are TGCACCTGCAGTGCAGCTTACACCCCGGGACAGCACACA.

This clone was observed a few times. These gene names are mouse names. The CDR3 goes on 4 residues after the read ends, and that part is filled in from the germline J gene. This chain uses TRBV13-3 with TRBJ2-4, with 7 bases lining up with TRBD2. V gave up 3 bases and J gave up 0 bases; unmatched junction bases: 4. This CDR3 has 15 amino acids. Germline V gene sequence: CDR1 NNHDY, CDR2 SYVADS. Incomplete CDR3 DNA: TGTGCCAGCAGTGCGCCTGGGGGAAGTCAAAAC. This encodes CASSAPGGSQN. The entire CDR3 protein reads CASSAPGGSQNTLYF. Together with reference TRBV13-3 and TRBJ2-4, the CDR3 gives the full variable domain: EAAVTQSPRSKVAVTGGKVTLSCHQTNNHDYMYWYRQDTGHGLRLIHYSYVADSTEKGDIPDGYKASRPSQENFSLILELASLSQTAVYFCASSAPGGSQNTLYFGAGTRLSVL.

This clone was detected a few times. Genes and germline come from the mouse. The missing CDR3 end, 4 residues past where the read stops, is filled in from the germline J gene. This chain joins TRBV13-3 and TRBJ1-2; 8 nucleotides line up with TRBD1. After removal of 3 bases from V and 0 bases from J, the junction contained 7 bases not matched to a gene. This CDR3 is built from 16 residues. Germline V gene data show CDR1 as NNHDY and CDR2 as SYVADS. The chain's CDR3 is CASSGQGAHPNSDYTF. The CDR3 bases that were read are TGTGCCAGCAGTGGGCAGGGGGCTCACCCAAACTCC.

A remark on this clone: These gene names are mouse names. The read ends 4 residues shy of where the CDR3 ends; the end is completed using the germline J gene. V gene TRBV13-3 combines with J gene TRBJ2-2; 9 bases agree with TRBD2. Germline CDR1 and CDR2: NNHDY and SYVADS. The ends lost 0 bases at V and 0 bases at J; junction bases unmatched: 6. This CDR3 spans 18 amino acids. Here the CDR3 reads CASSDAPGGGTNTGQLYF. The DNA read from the CDR3 is TGTGCCAGCAGTGATGCACCTGGGGGGGGGACAAACACCGGG.

This clone was seen more than once but under ten times. Gene names follow the mouse nomenclature. Read sequence stops 4 residues before the CDR3 end, and the germline J gene provides the missing end. J is TRBJ2-3 and V is TRBV19, with 11 bases aligning to TRBD2. Germline V lookup: CDR1 FNHDT, CDR2 SITEND (reference sequence). The CDR3 consists of 16 residues. V trimming: 2 bases; J trimming: 3 bases; junction bases outside the gene matches: 5. CDR3 region: CASSIFRDWGAETLYF. Incomplete CDR3 DNA: TGTGCCAGCAGTATCTTTCGGGACTGGGGGGCAGAA.

On this clone: The protein TCRdb lists differs from the translation of the DNA at residue 13; the protein given here is translated from the DNA itself. Mouse names are used for the genes. The read finishes 3 residues shy of the CDR3 end, and the germline J gene is used to complete it. V usage is TRBV19 and J usage is TRBJ1-3; TRBD1 is a possible D gene (5 bases). Germline V gene sequence: CDR1 FNHDT, CDR2 SITEND (reference sequence). The CDR3 length is 16 residues. The V gene lost 2 bases and the J gene lost 0 bases, with 12 bases spanning the gap. The part of the CDR3 DNA that was read is TGTGCCAGCAGTATCAGGACAAAACATTCTGGAAATACG. Its protein is CASSIRTKHSGNT. The CDR3, in full, reads CASSIRTKHSGNTLYF. Drawing the rest from reference TRBV19 and TRBJ1-3, the complete variable domain is GGIITQTPKFLIGQEGQKLTLKCQQNFNHDTMYWYRQDSGKGLRLIYYSITENDLQKGDLSEGYDASREKKSSFSLTVTSAQKNEMAVFLCASSIRTKHSGNTLYFGEGSRLIVV.

This clone was recorded a few times. Gene names follow the mouse nomenclature. The read stops 4 residues short of the end of the CDR3; the missing end is completed from the germline J gene. This chain joins TRBV13-3 and TRBJ2-2; the D is unclear. V lost 0 bases, J lost 0 bases, and 9 bases lay in between. CDR1 is NNHDY and CDR2 is SYVADS in the germline V gene. The CDR3 has 16 residues. The DNA read from the CDR3 is TGTGCCAGCAGTGATGCAGCGACAACAAACACCGGG. Encoded protein: CASSDAATTNTG. The whole CDR3 protein is CASSDAATTNTGQLYF.

This clone was detected ten times or more. The gene symbols are mouse symbols. The read gets to within 4 residues of the CDR3 end, and the germline J gene fills in the rest. The same CDR3 is also encoded by other DNA sequences in this sample. The rearrangement links TRBV13-3 to TRBJ2-7; 9 bases agree with TRBD2. This CDR3 has 15 amino acids. CDR1 and CDR2 from the germline V gene are NNHDY and SYVADS. With 3 bases clipped from V and 2 bases from J, the junction kept 6 bases outside the gene matches. The chain's CDR3 is CASSAPTGGAYEQYF. The DNA read from the CDR3 is TGTGCCAGCAGTGCCCCGACTGGGGGCGCCTAT.

As to this clone: The gene names given are mouse names. The CDR3 is CASSRTGGARYAEQFF. Incomplete CDR3 DNA: TGTGCTAGCAGTAGAACGGGGGGCGCTCGGTATGCT. V usage is TRBV17 and J usage is TRBJ2-1; TRBD2 might be the D (7 bases). The observed sequence ends 4 residues before the CDR3 terminus, with the missing tail filled in from the germline J gene. CDR1 and CDR2 (germline): MNHDT, YYDKIL. V was cut by 2 bases and J by 4 bases, with 15 bases left in between. The CDR3 extends over 16 amino acids.

Of note for this clone: The genes are named according to mouse. The read halts 4 residues ahead of the CDR3 end, with the missing end drawn from the germline J gene. This chain connects TRBV13-1 to TRBJ2-7, with 7 positions matching TRBD2. V was clipped by 1 base and J by 3 bases; unmatched bases: 4. CDR1 is NSHNY, CDR2 SYGAGN, per germline. The CDR3 spans 14 residues. Incomplete CDR3 DNA: TGTGCCAGCAGTGATTCTGGGGGATTCTAT. Amino acids: CASSDSGGFY. The entire CDR3 protein reads CASSDSGGFYEQYF.

Note on this clone: There is a difference at residue 12 between the TCRdb protein and the DNA translation, so the protein given here was translated from the DNA. Gene names are the mouse ones. Coverage ceases 3 residues before the CDR3 finishes, and the germline J gene fills in the end. V is TRBV13-3 and J is TRBJ1-6; 8 bases align to TRBD1. TRBJ1-6 is annotated as an ORF whose role is uncertain. CDR1 NNHDY and CDR2 SYVADS come from the germline V gene. Unmatched junction bases numbered 7, after V lost 4 bases and J lost 7 bases. The CDR3 has 15 amino acids. CDR3 DNA, as far as it was read: TGTGCCAGCAGTTCAGGGGGCGCAGGGAATTCGCCC. It yields the protein CASSSGGAGNSP. The full CDR3 is CASSSGGAGNSPLYF.

This clone has a handful of counts. The gene names given are mouse names. The read finishes 4 residues shy of the CDR3 end, and the germline J gene is used to complete it. V and J are TRBV19 and TRBJ2-1, with D possibly TRBD2 on 5 matching bases. Germline CDR1 FNHDT, CDR2 SITEND (reference sequence). The CDR3 totals 11 residues. The CDR3 region is CASMGRAEQFF. The sequenced CDR3 bases are TGTGCCAGCATGGGGAGGGCT.

On this clone itself: Gene names denote mouse genes. The read is 4 residues too short to cover the CDR3 end, so that end is filled in from the germline J gene. This chain connects TRBV13-3 to TRBJ2-7, with a possible D match to TRBD1 (5 bases). Germline V gene data show CDR1 as NNHDY and CDR2 as SYVADS. The CDR3 length is 14 residues. The sequenced part of the CDR3 DNA is TGTGCCAGCAGTGAGGGCGGACAAAATTAT. Translation gives CASSEGGQNY. In full, the CDR3 is CASSEGGQNYEQYF.

Remarks on this clone: Mouse gene names apply. The read terminates 4 residues before the CDR3 end, so the remaining end is supplied by the germline J gene. This sequence joins TRBV14 and TRBJ2-5; unclear D gene. The CDR3 spans 14 residues. V was trimmed by 1 base and J by 0 bases, leaving 6 bases between them. Germline V gene data show CDR1 as SGHDT and CDR2 as FRDEAV. CDR3 DNA (partial): TGTGCCAGCAGTTTCACAGTTAACCAAGAC. Protein product: CASSFTVNQD. The CDR3 in full is CASSFTVNQDTQYF. Filled out from reference TRBV14 and TRBJ2-5, the complete variable domain reads EAGVTQSPRYAVLQEGQAVSFWCDPISGHDTLYWYQQPRDQGPQLLVYFRDEAVIDNSQLPSDRFSAVRPKGTNSTLKIQSAKQGDTATYLCASSFTVNQDTQYFGPGTRLLVL.

This clone came up many times. The gene names given are mouse names. This CDR3 is CASSGGLGGRDTQYF. The CDR3 bases that were read are TGTGCCAGCAGTGGGGGACTGGGGGGGCGAGAC. The chain employs TRBV13-3 and TRBJ2-5; TRBD2 aligns across 14 bases. From the germline J gene comes the end of the CDR3, since the read stops 4 residues before it. This CDR3 region has 15 residues. Germline lookup yields CDR1 NNHDY and CDR2 SYVADS.

This clone has a handful of counts. The germline and genes are mouse ones. The observed sequence ends 4 residues before the CDR3 terminus, with the missing tail filled in from the germline J gene. The chain combines TRBV19 with TRBJ1-1; 9 nucleotides align to TRBD1. CDR1 and CDR2 (germline): FNHDT, SITEND (reference sequence). This CDR3 contains 14 residues. The CDR3 is CASSPQGAGKEVFF. Partial CDR3 DNA: TGTGCCAGCAGCCCACAGGGGGCGGGAAAA.

This clone was counted ten times or more. Any gene name here is a mouse gene name. The read terminates 4 residues before the CDR3 end, so the remaining end is supplied by the germline J gene. The chain couples TRBV13-3 to TRBJ2-7; TRBD1 aligns across 9 bases. CDR1 is NNHDY, CDR2 SYVADS, per germline. Trimming took 5 bases from V and 2 from J; bases not matched to a gene: 8. This CDR3 region has 15 residues. The CDR3 loop reads CASSLRDRETYEQYF. CDR3 DNA (partial): TGTGCCAGCAGCCTTCGGGACAGGGAAACCTAT.

This clone was recorded a few times. These gene names are mouse names. The CDR3 end falls 4 residues outside the read, so it is completed with the germline J gene. The chain uses TRBV1 and TRBJ2-3; D is undetermined. This CDR3 spans 16 amino acids. V was shortened by 0 bases and J by 1 base, with 11 bases between the two germline ends. Germline CDR1 reads NSQYPW; CDR2 reads LRSPGD (reference sequence). CDR3 DNA, as far as it was read: TGCACCTGCAGTGCAGATATCACTCTAGGTGCAGAA. Translated: CTCSADITLGAE. The CDR3 as a whole reads CTCSADITLGAETLYF.

This clone has a handful of counts. Gene and germline names: mouse. Read coverage stops 4 residues before the CDR3 terminus; the germline J gene supplies the remainder. The chain joins TRBV13-3 to TRBJ1-2, with 12 bases identical to TRBD1. CDR1 and CDR2 from the germline V gene are NNHDY and SYVADS. This CDR3 spans 17 amino acids. Losses at the gene ends were 2 bases for V and 3 bases for J; bases not matched to a gene: 8. CDR3 DNA, as far as it was read: TGTGCCAGCAGTGAGTGGGACAGGGGGCGCAGGGACTCC. It yields the protein CASSEWDRGRRDS. The entire CDR3 protein reads CASSEWDRGRRDSDYTF.

The sample holds a few counts of this clone. All gene names here are mouse names. The covered CDR3 bases are TGTGCCAGCAGTGGCCCCAAGAGGGACACA. It is translated as CASSGPKRDT. The complete CDR3 sequence is CASSGPKRDTEVFF. The V call is TRBV13-3, the J call TRBJ1-1; D not certain. The CDR3 is cut off 4 residues early in the read; its end comes from the germline J gene. Germline-derived CDR1 and CDR2 are NNHDY and SYVADS. Trimming took 3 bases from V and 3 from J, leaving 12 bases between them. The CDR3 is 14 residues long.